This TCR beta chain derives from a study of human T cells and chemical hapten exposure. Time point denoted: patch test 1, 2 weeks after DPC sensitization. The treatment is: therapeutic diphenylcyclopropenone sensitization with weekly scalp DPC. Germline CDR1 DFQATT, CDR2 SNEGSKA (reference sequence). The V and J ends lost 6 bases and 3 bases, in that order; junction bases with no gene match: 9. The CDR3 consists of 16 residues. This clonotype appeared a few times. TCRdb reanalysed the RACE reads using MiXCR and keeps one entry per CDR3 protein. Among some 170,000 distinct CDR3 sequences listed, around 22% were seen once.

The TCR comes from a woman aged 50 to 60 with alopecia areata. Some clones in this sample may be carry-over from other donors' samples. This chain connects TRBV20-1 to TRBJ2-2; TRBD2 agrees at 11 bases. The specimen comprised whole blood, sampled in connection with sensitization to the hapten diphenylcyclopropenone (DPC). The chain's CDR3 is CSARLAGLGYTGELFF. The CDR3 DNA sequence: TGCAGTGCAAGACTAGCGGGGCTGGGGTACACCGGGGAGCTGTTTTTT.